What follows are 17 T cell receptor beta chains derived from one specimen sequenced in a study of OX40 agonist ivuxolimab in advanced cancers. The table came from immunoSEQ multiplex PCR; TCRdb's copy has only in-frame clones and leaves some out. Found here are tens of thousands of clones, roughly nine tenths of them singletons; the top ten hold 3% to 4%. Sequenced here: CD4+ or CD8+ T cells sorted from blood, sampled in a trial of the OX40 agonist ivuxolimab. These receptors originate from an adult with an advanced solid tumor such as melanoma, head and neck, liver or kidney cancer.

The V gene is TRBV5-1, the J gene TRBJ1-4, with no clear D. Germline CDR1 reads SGHRS; CDR2 reads YFSETQ. The CDR3 consists of 12 residues. Trimming removed 0 bases from V and 5 bases from J, with 2 bases in between. CDR3 residues: CASSLDNEKLFF. As DNA, the CDR3 is TGCGCCAGCAGCTTGGACAATGAAAAACTGTTTTTT.

The chain joins TRBV6-5 to TRBJ2-7, with D unclear. V lost 4 bases to trimming and J lost 0 bases, with 13 bases between them. The CDR3 length is 15 residues. From germline, CDR1 is MNHEY and CDR2 SVGAGI. The CDR3, as DNA: TGTGCCAGCAGTTCCGCGGATTTTAGCTCCTACGAGCAGTACTTC. Its translation is CASSSADFSSYEQYF.

This chain uses TRBV6-1 with TRBJ2-7; 7 bases match TRBD1. Germline V gives CDR1 MNHNS, CDR2 SASEGT. CDR3 length equals 16 residues. J lost 2 bases, V lost 3 bases, and 10 bases had no gene match. The CDR3 sequence: CASSEWDRTQTYEQYF. The CDR3 DNA follows: TGTGCCAGCAGTGAGTGGGACAGAACACAGACCTACGAGCAGTACTTC.

The rearrangement uses TRBV10-2 and TRBJ2-2; 9 bases map to TRBD1. CDR1 is WSHSY and CDR2 is SAAADI in the germline V gene. The CDR3 covers 13 residues. V lost 8 bases and J lost 8; bases outside the gene matches: 6. CDR3 DNA: TGCGCCAGCTGGGGACAGGGAGAAGGGGAGCTGTTTTTT. This translates into CASWGQGEGELFF.

This clone was recorded once. The genes are TRBV5-1 and TRBJ2-7; TRBD1 matches at 10 bases. V was pared by 4 bases and J by 4 bases, with 8 bases of the junction left unmatched. The CDR3 is 15 amino acids. Germline V lookup: CDR1 SGHRS, CDR2 YFSETQ. CDR3: CASSLGTGVVYEQYF. The CDR3 nucleotides are TGCGCCAGCAGCCTCGGGACAGGGGTTGTTTACGAGCAGTACTTC.

The count of this clone is one. The chain links TRBV15 to TRBJ2-1; D uncertain. Germline values: CDR1 LNHNV, CDR2 YYDKDF (reference sequence). V lost 2 bases, J lost 5 bases, and 10 bases lay in between. This CDR3 contains 14 residues. The CDR3 loop is CATSRTDGDNEQFF. The CDR3 region has the DNA TGTGCCACCAGCAGAACCGACGGAGACAATGAGCAGTTCTTC.

This chain joins TRBV27 and TRBJ1-5; D perhaps matches TRBD1 (5 bases). Trimming cost V 5 bases and J 0 bases, with 11 bases left between them. Germline V CDR1 and CDR2: MNHEY, SMNVEV (reference sequence). CDR3 size: 15 residues. CDR3 sequence reads: CASSLRDGSNQPQHF. The DNA of the CDR3 is TGTGCCAGCAGTCTCCGGGACGGTAGCAATCAGCCCCAGCATTTT.

This clone was detected a few times. V gene TRBV7-9 combines with J gene TRBJ2-2; D tentatively reads TRBD1 or TRBD2 (5 bases each). The CDR3 consists of 15 residues. Germline loops: CDR1 SEHNR, CDR2 FQNEAQ (reference sequence). V shed 5 bases and J shed 2 bases, with 12 bases lying between them. The CDR3 protein is CASSPRDGNTGELFF. The CDR3 DNA follows: TGTGCCAGCAGCCCCCGGGACGGTAACACCGGGGAGCTGTTTTTT. Combining the CDR3 with reference TRBV7-9 and TRBJ2-2 gives the whole variable domain DTGVSQNPRHKITKRGQNVTFRCDPISEHNRLYWYRQTLGQGPEFLTYFQNEAQLEKSRLLSDRFSAERPKGSFSTLEIQRTEQGDSAMYLCASSPRDGNTGELFFGEGSRLTVL.

This rearrangement joins TRBV9 to TRBJ2-3; 9 positions match TRBD1. There are 15 residues in the CDR3. Germline CDR1 is SGDLS and CDR2 is YYNGEE. The trim removed 4 bases at V and 3 bases at J, leaving 6 bases unmatched. CDR3 protein: CASSQTGGGTDTQYF. DNA of the CDR3: TGTGCCAGCAGCCAGACAGGGGGAGGGACAGATACGCAGTATTTT. The whole variable domain, filled in from reference TRBV9 and TRBJ2-3, reads DSGVTQTPKHLITATGQRVTLRCSPRSGDLSVYWYQQSLDQGLQFLIQYYNGEERAKGNILERFSAQQFPDLHSELNLSSLELGDSALYFCASSQTGGGTDTQYFGPGTRLTVL.

The rearrangement links TRBV28 to TRBJ2-5; 12 nucleotides line up with TRBD2. The CDR3 sequence is 15 residues long. With V trimmed by 6 bases and J by 2 bases, 4 bases remained unmatched. Germline CDR1 and CDR2: MDHEN and SYDVKM. The CDR3 sequence is CASSLGLAGQETQYF. The CDR3, as DNA: TGTGCCAGCAGCCTAGGACTAGCGGGACAAGAGACCCAGTACTTC.

This clone was found once. This chain links TRBV11-2 with TRBJ2-5; the D call may be TRBD1 or TRBD2 (5 bases each). The CDR3 spans 14 residues. With 1 base removed from V and 5 bases from J, the gap between germline ends came to 11 bases. Per germline, CDR1 SGHAT and CDR2 FQNNGV. CDR3 protein: CASSLAGALETQYF. DNA for the CDR3: TGTGCCAGCAGCTTAGCCGGGGCGCTGGAGACCCAGTACTTC.

This clone was detected once. The V and J genes are TRBV28 and TRBJ2-5; 9 nucleotides match TRBD1. CDR3 size: 16 residues. Losses at the gene ends were 3 bases for V and 2 bases for J; bases not matched to a gene: 7. CDR1 MDHEN and CDR2 SYDVKM come from the germline V gene. As DNA, the CDR3 is TGTGCCAGCAGTTTGGGTTCCGGGACAGGGCAAGAGACCCAGTACTTC. Its translation: CASSLGSGTGQETQYF.

A single count supports this clone. J is TRBJ2-7 and V is TRBV7-9, with TRBD2 matching over 8 bases. This CDR3 region has 15 residues. The junction had 8 bases not matched to a gene; V was cut back by 5 bases and J by 2 bases. CDR1 is SEHNR, CDR2 FQNEAQ, per germline (reference sequence). This chain's CDR3 is CASSPRLAQAYEQYF. The CDR3 DNA reads as TGTGCCAGCAGCCCCCGACTAGCGCAAGCCTACGAGCAGTACTTC.

This chain links TRBV19 with TRBJ2-1, with 13 nucleotides matching TRBD2. V shed 3 bases and J 4 bases; nucleotides not matched to a gene: 3. Per germline, CDR1 LNHDA and CDR2 SQIVND (reference sequence). This CDR3 contains 16 residues. CDR3 sequence reads: CASSILLAGGYNEQFF. The CDR3, as DNA: TGTGCCAGTAGTATCCTACTAGCGGGAGGGTACAATGAGCAGTTCTTC.

The chain combines TRBV5-6 with TRBJ2-7, with TRBD1 matching over 9 bases. The V segment lost 4 bases and the J segment 5 bases; nucleotides outside the gene matches: 7. The CDR3 length is 14 residues. CDR1 and CDR2 (germline): SGHDT, YYEEEE. CDR3 bases: TGTGCCAGCAGCCTCCGGGACAGGGACCACGAGCAGTACTTC. It specifies CASSLRDRDHEQYF.

Relative to its sample, this clone is medium-sized. V is TRBV4-3 and J is TRBJ1-1, with D possibly matching TRBD1 (5 bases). The CDR3 runs to 15 residues. The germline V gene has CDR1 LGHNA and CDR2 YSLEER. V was clipped by 2 bases and J by 0 bases, with 10 bases between them. The CDR3 sequence: CASSQSRALNTEAFF. CDR3 bases: TGCGCCAGCAGCCAAAGCAGGGCTCTGAACACTGAAGCTTTCTTT.

The V call is TRBV7-9, the J call TRBJ1-2; D perhaps matches TRBD1 (5 bases). The CDR3 consists of 15 residues. V lost 4 bases, J lost 1 base, and 13 bases lay in between. From germline, CDR1 is SEHNR and CDR2 FQNEAQ (reference sequence). The CDR3 nucleotides read TGTGCCAGCAGCTGGCCAGAAGGGGATAACTATGGCTACACCTTC. Protein product: CASSWPEGDNYGYTF.